This T cell receptor beta chain was documented in a study of blood T cells in healthy people across ages. Combining a sample-barcoded 5' primer with a J-beta primer mix, a second PCR ran for 7 to 11 cycles. TCRdb analysed the 5' RACE reads with MiXCR anew, one entry per CDR3 protein. Here the sample spans around 990,000 distinct CDR3 sequences, almost 25% being singletons. V lost 9 bases, J lost 5 bases, and 6 bases stayed unmatched. Germline assignment: CDR1 MNHNS and CDR2 SASEGT. This CDR3 has 15 residues. Each donor had about 10 milliliters of peripheral blood drawn. The data were also submitted as part of a second study, on T cells of mothers and their children.

The sequence came from a girl aged 2 to 10 in good health. The rearrangement joins TRBV6-1 to TRBJ2-4; 14 nucleotides align to TRBD2. Sequenced: blood. CDR3 region: CASTSTSGGENIQYF. The CDR3, as DNA: TGTGCCAGTACGTCGACTAGCGGGGGGGAAAACATTCAGTACTTC.